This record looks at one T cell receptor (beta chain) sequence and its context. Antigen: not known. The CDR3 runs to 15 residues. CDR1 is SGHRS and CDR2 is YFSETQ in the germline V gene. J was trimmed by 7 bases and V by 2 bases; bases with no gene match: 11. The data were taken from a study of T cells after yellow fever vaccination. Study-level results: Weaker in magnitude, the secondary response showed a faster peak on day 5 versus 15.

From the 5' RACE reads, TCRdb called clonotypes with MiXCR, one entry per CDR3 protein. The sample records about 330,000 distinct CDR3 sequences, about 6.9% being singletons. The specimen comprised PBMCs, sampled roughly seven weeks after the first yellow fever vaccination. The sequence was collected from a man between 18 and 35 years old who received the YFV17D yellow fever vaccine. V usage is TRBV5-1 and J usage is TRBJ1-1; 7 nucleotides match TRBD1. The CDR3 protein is CASSFQDTGVGEAFF. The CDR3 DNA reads TGCGCCAGCAGCTTCCAAGATACAGGGGTCGGTGAAGCTTTCTTT.